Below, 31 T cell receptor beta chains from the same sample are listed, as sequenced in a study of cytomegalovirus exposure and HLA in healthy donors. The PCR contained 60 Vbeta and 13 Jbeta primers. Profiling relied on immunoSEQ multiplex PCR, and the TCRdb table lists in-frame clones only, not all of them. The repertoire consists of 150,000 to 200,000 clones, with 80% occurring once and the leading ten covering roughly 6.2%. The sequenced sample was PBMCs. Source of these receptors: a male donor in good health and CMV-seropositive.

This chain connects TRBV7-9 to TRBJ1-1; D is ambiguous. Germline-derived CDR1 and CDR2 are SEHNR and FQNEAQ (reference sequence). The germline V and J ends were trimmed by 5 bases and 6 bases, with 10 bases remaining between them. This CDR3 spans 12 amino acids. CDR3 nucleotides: TGTGCCAGCAGCCTCGTCGTCGCTGAAGCTTTCTTT. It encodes CASSLVVAEAFF.

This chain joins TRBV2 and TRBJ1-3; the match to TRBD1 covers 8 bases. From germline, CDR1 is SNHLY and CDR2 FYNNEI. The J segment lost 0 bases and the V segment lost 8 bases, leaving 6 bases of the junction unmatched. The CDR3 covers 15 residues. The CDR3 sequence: CASGLGTGSGNTIYF. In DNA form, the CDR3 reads TGTGCCAGCGGACTTGGGACAGGCTCTGGAAACACCATATATTTT.

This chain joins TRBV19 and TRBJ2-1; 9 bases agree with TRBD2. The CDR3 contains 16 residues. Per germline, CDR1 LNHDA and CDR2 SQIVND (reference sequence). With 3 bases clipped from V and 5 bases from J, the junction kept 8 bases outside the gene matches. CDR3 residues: CASSILGAGGNNEQFF. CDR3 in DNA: TGTGCCAGTAGTATTCTCGGAGCGGGAGGAAACAATGAGCAGTTCTTC.

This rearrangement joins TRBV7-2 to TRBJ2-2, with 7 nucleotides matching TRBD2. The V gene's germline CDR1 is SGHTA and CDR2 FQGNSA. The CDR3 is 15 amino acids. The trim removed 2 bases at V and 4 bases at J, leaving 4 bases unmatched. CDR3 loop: CASSLRGSGTGELFF. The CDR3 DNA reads TGTGCCAGCAGCTTACGCGGGAGTGGCACCGGGGAGCTGTTTTTT.

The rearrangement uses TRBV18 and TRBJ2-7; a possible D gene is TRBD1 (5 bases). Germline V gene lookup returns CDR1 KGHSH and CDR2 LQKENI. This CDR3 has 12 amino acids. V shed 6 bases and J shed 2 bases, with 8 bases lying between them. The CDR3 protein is CASSQGTYEQYF. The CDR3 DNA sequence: TGTGCCAGCTCGCAGGGAACCTACGAGCAGTACTTC.

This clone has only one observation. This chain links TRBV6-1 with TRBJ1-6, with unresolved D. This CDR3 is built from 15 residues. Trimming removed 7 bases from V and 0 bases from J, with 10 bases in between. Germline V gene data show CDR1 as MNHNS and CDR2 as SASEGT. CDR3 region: CASKVGSSYNSPLHF. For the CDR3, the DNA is TGTGCCAGCAAAGTCGGGAGCTCCTATAATTCACCCCTCCACTTT.

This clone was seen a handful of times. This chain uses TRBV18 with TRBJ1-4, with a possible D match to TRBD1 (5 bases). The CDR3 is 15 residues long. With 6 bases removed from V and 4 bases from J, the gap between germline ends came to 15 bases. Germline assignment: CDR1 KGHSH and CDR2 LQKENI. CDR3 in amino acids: CASSYKQGHNEKLFF. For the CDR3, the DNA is TGTGCCAGCTCGTATAAGCAGGGTCATAATGAAAAACTGTTTTTT.

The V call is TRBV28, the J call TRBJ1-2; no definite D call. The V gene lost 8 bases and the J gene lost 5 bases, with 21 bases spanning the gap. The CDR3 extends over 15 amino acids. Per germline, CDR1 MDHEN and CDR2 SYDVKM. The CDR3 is CASQAAPARRYGYTF. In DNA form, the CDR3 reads TGTGCCAGCCAAGCAGCTCCGGCCCGGAGATATGGCTACACCTTC.

CDR3 nucleotide sequence: TGCAGTGCTAACAGGGTCTACGAGCAGTACTTC. Its translation: CSANRVYEQYF. The chain recombines TRBV20-1 with TRBJ2-7; weak D call: TRBD1 (6 bases). The CDR3 sequence is 11 residues long. Trimming pared 4 bases from V and 3 bases from J, leaving 7 bases between. In germline, CDR1 is DFQATT, CDR2 SNEGSKA (reference sequence).

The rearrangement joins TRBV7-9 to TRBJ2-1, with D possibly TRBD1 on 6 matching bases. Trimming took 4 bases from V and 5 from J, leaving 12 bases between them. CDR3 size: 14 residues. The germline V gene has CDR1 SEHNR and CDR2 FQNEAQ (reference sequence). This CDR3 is CASSYRVLHNEQFF. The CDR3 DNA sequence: TGTGCCAGCAGCTACAGGGTTCTTCACAATGAGCAGTTCTTC.

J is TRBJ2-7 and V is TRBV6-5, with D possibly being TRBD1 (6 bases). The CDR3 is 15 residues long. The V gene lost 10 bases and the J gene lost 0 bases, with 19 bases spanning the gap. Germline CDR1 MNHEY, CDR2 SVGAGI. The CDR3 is CATSNPGHRSYEQYF. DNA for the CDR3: TGTGCCACGTCTAACCCGGGACACCGCTCCTACGAGCAGTACTTC.

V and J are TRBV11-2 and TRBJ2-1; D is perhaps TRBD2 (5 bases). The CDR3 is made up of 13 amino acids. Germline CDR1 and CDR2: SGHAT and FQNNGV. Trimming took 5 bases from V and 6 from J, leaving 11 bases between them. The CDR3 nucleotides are TGTGCCAGCAGCACCGGACTGGTCAATGAGCAGTTCTTC. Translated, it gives CASSTGLVNEQFF.

The CDR3 DNA is TGTGCCAGCAGTTTGGCGGTAGCGGGTTTCGAGACCCAGTACTTC. Translation gives CASSLAVAGFETQYF. The chain employs TRBV27 and TRBJ2-5, with TRBD2 matching over 7 bases. Germline trimming cut 3 bases from V and 5 bases from J; bases unmatched to any gene: 9. The CDR3 sequence is 15 residues long. Germline V gene sequence: CDR1 MNHEY, CDR2 SMNVEV (reference sequence).

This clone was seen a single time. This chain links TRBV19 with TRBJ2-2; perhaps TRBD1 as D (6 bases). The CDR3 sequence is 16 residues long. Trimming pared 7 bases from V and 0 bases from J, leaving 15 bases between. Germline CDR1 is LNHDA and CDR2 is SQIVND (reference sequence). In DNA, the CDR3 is TGTGCCAGTAAATTGGACAGTAGACCGAACACCGGGGAGCTGTTTTTT. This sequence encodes CASKLDSRPNTGELFF.

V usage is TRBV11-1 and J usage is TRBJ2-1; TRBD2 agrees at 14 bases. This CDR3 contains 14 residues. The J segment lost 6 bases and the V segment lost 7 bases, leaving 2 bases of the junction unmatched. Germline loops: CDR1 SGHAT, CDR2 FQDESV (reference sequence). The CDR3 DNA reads TGTGCCAGCACCGGACTAGCGGGAGGCAATGAGCAGTTCTTC. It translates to CASTGLAGGNEQFF.

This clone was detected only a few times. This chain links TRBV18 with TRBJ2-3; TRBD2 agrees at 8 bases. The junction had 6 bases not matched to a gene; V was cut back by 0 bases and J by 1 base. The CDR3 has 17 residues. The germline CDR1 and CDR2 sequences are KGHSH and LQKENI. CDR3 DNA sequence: TGTGCCAGCTCACCACCGTCGGCAGCGGGAGGCACAGATACGCAGTATTTT. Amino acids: CASSPPSAAGGTDTQYF.

The CDR3 DNA is TGTGCCAGCAGTTTACAGGGGGAGTTAGCCGGGGAGCTGTTTTTT. Amino acid sequence: CASSLQGELAGELFF. This sequence joins TRBV27 and TRBJ2-2; 7 nucleotides agree with TRBD1. The germline CDR1 and CDR2 sequences are MNHEY and SMNVEV (reference sequence). This CDR3 is built from 15 residues. The V segment lost 2 bases and the J segment 6 bases; nucleotides outside the gene matches: 6.

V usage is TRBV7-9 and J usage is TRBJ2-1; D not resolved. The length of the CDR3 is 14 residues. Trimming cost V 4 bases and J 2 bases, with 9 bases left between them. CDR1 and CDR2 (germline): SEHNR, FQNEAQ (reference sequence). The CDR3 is CASSWQATYNEQFF. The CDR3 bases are TGTGCCAGCAGCTGGCAGGCAACCTACAATGAGCAGTTCTTC.

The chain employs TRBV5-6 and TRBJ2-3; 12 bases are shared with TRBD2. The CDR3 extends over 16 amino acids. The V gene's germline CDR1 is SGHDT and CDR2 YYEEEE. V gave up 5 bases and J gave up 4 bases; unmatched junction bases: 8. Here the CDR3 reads CASRGLGLAGPDTQYF. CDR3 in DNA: TGTGCCAGCAGGGGACTGGGACTAGCGGGCCCAGATACGCAGTATTTT.

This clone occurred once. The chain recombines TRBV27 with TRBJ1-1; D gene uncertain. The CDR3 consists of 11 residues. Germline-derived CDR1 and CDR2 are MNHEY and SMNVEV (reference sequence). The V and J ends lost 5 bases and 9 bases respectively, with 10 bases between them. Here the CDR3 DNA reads TGTGCCAGCAGTCCCGACTTGAAAGCTTTCTTT. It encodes CASSPDLKAFF.

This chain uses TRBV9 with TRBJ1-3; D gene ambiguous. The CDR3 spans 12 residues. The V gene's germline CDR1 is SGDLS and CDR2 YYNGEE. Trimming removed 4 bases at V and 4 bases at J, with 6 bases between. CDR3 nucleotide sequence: TGTGCCAGCAGCCCCTCGGGAAACACCATATATTTT. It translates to CASSPSGNTIYF.

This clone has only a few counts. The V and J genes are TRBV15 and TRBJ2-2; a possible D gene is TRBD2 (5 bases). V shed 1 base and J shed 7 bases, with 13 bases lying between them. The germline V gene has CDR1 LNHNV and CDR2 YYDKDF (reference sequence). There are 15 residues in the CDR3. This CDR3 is CATSRGLAGNGELFF. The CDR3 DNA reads TGTGCCACCAGCAGAGGTCTTGCGGGTAACGGGGAGCTGTTTTTT.

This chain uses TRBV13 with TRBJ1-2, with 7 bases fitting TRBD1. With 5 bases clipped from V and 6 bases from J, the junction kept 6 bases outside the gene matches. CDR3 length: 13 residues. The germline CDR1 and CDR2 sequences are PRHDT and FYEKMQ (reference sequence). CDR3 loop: CASSPTGEDGYTF. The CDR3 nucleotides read TGTGCCAGCAGCCCCACAGGGGAAGATGGCTACACCTTC.

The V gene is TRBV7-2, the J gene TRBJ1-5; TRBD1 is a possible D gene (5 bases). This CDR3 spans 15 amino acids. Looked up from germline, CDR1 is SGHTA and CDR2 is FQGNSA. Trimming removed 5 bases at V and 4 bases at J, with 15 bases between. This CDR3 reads CASSTRGGRNQPQHF. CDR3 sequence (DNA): TGTGCCAGCAGCACCCGGGGGGGACGGAATCAGCCCCAGCATTTT.

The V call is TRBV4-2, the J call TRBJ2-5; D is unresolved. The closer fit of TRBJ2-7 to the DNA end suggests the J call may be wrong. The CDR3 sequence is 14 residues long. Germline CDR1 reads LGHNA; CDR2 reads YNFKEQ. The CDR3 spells CASSQDWQDYEQYF. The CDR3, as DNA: TGTGCCAGCAGCCAAGATTGGCAGGACTACGAGCAGTACTTC.

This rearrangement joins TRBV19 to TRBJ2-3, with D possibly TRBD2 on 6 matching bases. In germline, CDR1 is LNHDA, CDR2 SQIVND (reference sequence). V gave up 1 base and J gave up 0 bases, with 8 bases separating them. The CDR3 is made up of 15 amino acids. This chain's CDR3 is CASSIVGSSTDTQYF. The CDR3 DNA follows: TGTGCCAGTAGTATAGTCGGGAGTAGCACAGATACGCAGTATTTT.

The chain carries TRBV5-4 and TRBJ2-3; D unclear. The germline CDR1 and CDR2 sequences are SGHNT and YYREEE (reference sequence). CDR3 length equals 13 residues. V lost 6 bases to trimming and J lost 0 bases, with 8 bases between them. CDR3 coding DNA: TGTGCCAGCACCCTGTTCAGCACAGATACGCAGTATTTT. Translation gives CASTLFSTDTQYF.

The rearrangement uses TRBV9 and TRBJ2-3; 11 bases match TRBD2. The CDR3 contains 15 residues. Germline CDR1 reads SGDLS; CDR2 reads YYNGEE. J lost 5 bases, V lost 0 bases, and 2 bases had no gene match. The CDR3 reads CASSVALAGGDTQYF. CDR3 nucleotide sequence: TGTGCCAGCAGCGTAGCTCTAGCGGGAGGAGATACGCAGTATTTT.

In DNA form, the CDR3 reads TGTGCCAGCAGCCTTGGAGTAGGGGTAGGGGGCAGGGGCTACACCTTC. It is translated as CASSLGVGVGGRGYTF. The gene calls are TRBV5-6 and TRBJ1-2; 7 bases map to TRBD1. Germline V lookup: CDR1 SGHDT, CDR2 YYEEEE. The CDR3 has 16 residues. V gave up 4 bases and J gave up 8 bases; unmatched junction bases: 17.

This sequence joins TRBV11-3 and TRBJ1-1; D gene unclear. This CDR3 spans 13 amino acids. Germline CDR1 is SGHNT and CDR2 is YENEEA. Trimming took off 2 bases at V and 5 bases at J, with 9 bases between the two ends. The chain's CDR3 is CASSLQRLTEAFF. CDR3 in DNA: TGTGCCAGCAGCTTACAACGACTTACTGAAGCTTTCTTT.

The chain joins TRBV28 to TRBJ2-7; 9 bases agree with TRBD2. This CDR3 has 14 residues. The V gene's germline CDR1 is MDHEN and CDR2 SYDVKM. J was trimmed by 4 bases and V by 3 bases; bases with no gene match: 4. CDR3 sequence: CASSLGGREYEQYF. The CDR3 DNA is TGTGCCAGCAGTTTGGGCGGGAGGGAATACGAGCAGTACTTC.